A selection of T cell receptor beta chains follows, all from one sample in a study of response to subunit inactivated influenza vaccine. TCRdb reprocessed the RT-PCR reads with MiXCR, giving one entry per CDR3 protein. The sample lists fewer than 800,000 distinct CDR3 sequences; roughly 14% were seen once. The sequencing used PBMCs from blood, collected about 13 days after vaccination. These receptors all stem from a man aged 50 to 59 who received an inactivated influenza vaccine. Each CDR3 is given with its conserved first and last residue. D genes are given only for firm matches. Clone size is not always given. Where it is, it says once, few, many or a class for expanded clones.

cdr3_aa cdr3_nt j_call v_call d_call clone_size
CSAGGLAGGDTQYF TGCAGTGCCGGAGGACTAGCGGGGGGAGATACGCAGTATTTT TRBJ2-3 TRBV20-1 TRBD2 NA
CASSLEREGLRNEQFF TGTGCCAGCAGCTTAGAGCGGGAGGGGCTACGGAATGAGCAGTTCTTC TRBJ2-1 TRBV13 TRBD2 NA
CASSSGTALTDTQYF TGTGCCAGCAGCTCCGGGACAGCCCTCACAGATACGCAGTATTTT TRBJ2-3 TRBV7-6 TRBD1 NA
CASSYTVAGTTDTQYF TGTGCCAGCAGTTACACGGTAGCGGGGACCACAGATACGCAGTATTTT TRBJ2-3 TRBV6-5 TRBD2 few
CASSFYGARTGELFF TGTGCCAGCAGTTTCTACGGGGCAAGAACCGGGGAGCTGTTTTTT TRBJ2-2 TRBV12-3/TRBV12-4 NA NA
CASGLGLAGQETQYF TGTGCTAGTGGTTTGGGACTAGCGGGGCAAGAGACCCAGTACTTC TRBJ2-5 TRBV12-5 TRBD2 NA
CASKWTGADNEQFF TGTGCCAGCAAATGGACAGGGGCTGACAATGAGCAGTTCTTC TRBJ2-1 TRBV6-1 TRBD1 many
CASSNYRAMNTEAFF TGTGCCAGCAGCAACTATAGGGCCATGAACACTGAAGCTTTCTTT TRBJ1-1 TRBV6-2/TRBV6-3 NA NA
CASSVGRSGTEQYF TGTGCCAGCAGCGTAGGACGGTCTGGAACCGAGCAGTACTTC TRBJ2-7 TRBV9 NA NA
CASRAGTANEQFF TGTGCCAGCAGAGCCGGGACAGCCAATGAGCAGTTCTTC TRBJ2-1 TRBV7-8 TRBD1 NA
CASSQDWGSSSYEQYF TGCGCCAGCAGCCAAGATTGGGGGAGTAGCTCCTACGAGCAGTACTTC TRBJ2-7 TRBV4-3 NA few
CSAAIGTRQNIQYF TGCAGCGCCGCAATCGGGACTAGACAAAACATTCAGTACTTC TRBJ2-4 TRBV29-1 TRBD2 few
CSAPNEGAEAFF TGCAGTGCCCCAAACGAGGGAGCCGAAGCTTTCTTT TRBJ1-1 TRBV20-1 NA many
CASSRRNEQFF TGTGCCAGCAGTCGACGGAATGAGCAGTTCTTC TRBJ2-1 TRBV7-9 NA NA
CASSPGQGASNQPQHF TGTGCCAGCAGTCCAGGACAGGGGGCTAGCAATCAGCCCCAGCATTTT TRBJ1-5 TRBV27 TRBD1 few
CATSGLAGGPVTGELFF TGTGCCACCAGTGGTCTAGCGGGGGGGCCGGTCACCGGGGAGCTGTTTTTT TRBJ2-2 TRBV24-1 TRBD2 few
CSASKVQANQETQYF TGCAGTGCTAGTAAAGTACAGGCGAACCAAGAGACCCAGTACTTC TRBJ2-5 TRBV20-1 NA few
CASSFGTTKGETQYF TGTGCCAGCAGCTTCGGGACTACAAAGGGCGAGACCCAGTACTTC TRBJ2-5 TRBV5-6 TRBD2 few
CASSPQIIRLADSTGELFF TGCGCCAGCAGCCCGCAGATCATTCGACTAGCGGATTCCACCGGGGAGCTGTTTTTT TRBJ2-2 TRBV4-1 TRBD2 many
CASSQGQGADYGYTF TGCGCCAGCAGCCAGGGACAGGGGGCGGACTATGGCTACACCTTC TRBJ1-2 TRBV4-1 TRBD1 few
CASSERPINDYEQYF TGCGCCAGCAGCGAAAGGCCCATCAATGACTACGAGCAGTACTTC TRBJ2-7 TRBV5-1 NA NA
CASQQEIPHQPQHF TGTGCCAGTCAGCAGGAAATACCTCATCAGCCCCAGCATTTT TRBJ1-5 TRBV28 NA few
CASSPMGLAGFTDTQYF TGTGCCAGCTCACCAATGGGACTAGCAGGATTCACAGATACGCAGTATTTT TRBJ2-3 TRBV18 TRBD2 few
CASSDPGTHLNTEAFF TGTGCCAGCAGCGATCCAGGCACCCATTTGAACACTGAAGCTTTCTTT TRBJ1-1 TRBV5-4 NA few
CASSWGDIGNTEAFF TGTGCCAGTTCCTGGGGGGATATAGGGAACACTGAAGCTTTCTTT TRBJ1-1 TRBV27 NA NA
CASSASKTYSNQPQHF TGTGCCAGCAGTGCCTCCAAGACTTATAGCAATCAGCCCCAGCATTTT TRBJ1-5 TRBV6-1 NA NA
CASSLASGGFNEQFF TGTGCCAGCAGTTTGGCTAGCGGGGGTTTCAATGAGCAGTTCTTC TRBJ2-1 TRBV12-3/TRBV12-4 TRBD2 NA
CASSRILAGYNEQFF TGTGCCAGCAGTAGAATTCTGGCCGGCTACAATGAGCAGTTCTTC TRBJ2-1 TRBV7-9 NA few
CSVEAGTGYTF TGCAGCGTTGAAGCGGGCACTGGCTACACCTTC TRBJ1-2 TRBV29-1 NA few
CASSKRYGGPSTDTQYF TGTGCCAGCAGCAAACGTTACGGGGGGCCTAGCACAGATACGCAGTATTTT TRBJ2-3 TRBV12-3/TRBV12-4 NA few
CATSRDYTNYEQYF TGTGCCACCAGCAGAGATTATACGAACTACGAGCAGTACTTC TRBJ2-7 TRBV15 NA NA
CASSFGQGRETQYF TGTGCCAGCAGTTTTGGACAGGGCAGGGAGACCCAGTACTTC TRBJ2-5 TRBV12-3/TRBV12-4 TRBD1 NA
CASSLPRQGADTEAFF TGCGCCAGCAGCTTGCCAAGACAGGGGGCGGACACTGAAGCTTTCTTT TRBJ1-1 TRBV5-1 TRBD1 NA
CSAHAGSGNQPQHF TGCAGTGCTCACGCAGGAAGCGGCAATCAGCCCCAGCATTTT TRBJ1-5 TRBV20-1 NA few
CASSQGFPGSNTEAFF TGCGCCAGCAGCCAAGGCTTCCCGGGCTCGAACACTGAAGCTTTCTTT TRBJ1-1 TRBV4-1 NA NA
CASSLNGPSTDTQYF TGCGCCAGCAGCTTGAACGGACCTAGCACAGATACGCAGTATTTT TRBJ2-3 TRBV5-1 NA few